The rows below give T cell receptor beta chains drawn from one sample of a study of blood T cell repertoires in COVID-19. Generated by immunoSEQ multiplex PCR, the TCRdb table keeps only in-frame clones and is missing some. The table includes over 75,000 clones, just over 85% detected once. Material for sequencing was peripheral blood. All receptors derive from a man aged 50-59 years with COVID-19, enrolled during active disease. CDR3s include the opening cysteine and the closing phenylalanine or tryptophan. The D gene is left open where the match is weak. The size entry is marked missing in some rows and otherwise reads once, few, many or a size class.

abundance	j_gene	d_gene	v_gene	CDR3nt	CDR3aa
NA	TRBJ2-3	TRBD1	TRBV12-5	TGTGCTAGTGGTCCGGGACAGGGGGCAACAGATACGCAGTATTTT	CASGPGQGATDTQYF
once	TRBJ2-3	NA	TRBV18	TGTGCCAGCTCGGAACAGGGAACTAGCACAGATACGCAGTATTTT	CASSEQGTSTDTQYF
few	TRBJ1-5	TRBD1	TRBV19	TGTGCCAGTAGTCTTGGGGACAGCCGCTCTGCCAATCAGCCCCAGCATTTT	CASSLGDSRSANQPQHF
NA	TRBJ2-3	NA	TRBV7-3	TGTGCCAGCAGCTTAAGCGGCGGGGCCACAGATACGCAGTATTTT	CASSLSGGATDTQYF
NA	TRBJ1-5	TRBD1	TRBV2	TGTGCCAGCAGTAGACAGGGCCAATATCAGCCCCAGCATTTT	CASSRQGQYQPQHF
NA	TRBJ2-1	TRBD2	TRBV18	TGTGCCAGCTCAACGGGACTAGCGGGGGAAAATGAGCAGTTCTTC	CASSTGLAGENEQFF
NA	TRBJ2-1	TRBD2	TRBV23-1	TGCGCCAGCAGTCTGGATCGGGATGGCGGGGGGGCCAATGAGCAGTTCTTC	CASSLDRDGGGANEQFF
NA	TRBJ1-2	TRBD1	TRBV7-3	TGTGCCAGCAGCCCGACAGGGGGCGACTATGGCTACACCTTC	CASSPTGGDYGYTF
NA	TRBJ2-5	NA	TRBV9	TGTGCCAGCAGCGTTGGGGAGAGGAATATAGAGACCCAGTACTTC	CASSVGERNIETQYF
NA	TRBJ1-6	NA	TRBV13	TGTGCCAGCAGCCTCGAGGCTTCACCCCTCCACTTT	CASSLEASPLHF
NA	TRBJ1-1	NA	TRBV5-4	TGTGCCAGCAGCTTGGGCTCAGTCGACACTGAAGCTTTCTTT	CASSLGSVDTEAFF
NA	TRBJ1-6	NA	TRBV11-2	TGTGCCAGCAGCTTAGTTATCTATAATTCACCCCTCCACTTT	CASSLVIYNSPLHF
NA	TRBJ2-7	TRBD2	TRBV5-1	TGCGCCAGCAGCTTGGATTGGGGGGGACTATCCGGCTACGAGCAGTACTTC	CASSLDWGGLSGYEQYF
NA	TRBJ1-6	NA	TRBV7-2	TGTGCCAGCAGCTTAGATCGGGTCTTGTATAATTCACCCCTCCACTTT	CASSLDRVLYNSPLHF
NA	TRBJ1-4	TRBD1	TRBV5-1	TGCGCCAGCAGCGACAGGGGGGCAGGGAATGAAAAACTGTTTTTT	CASSDRGAGNEKLFF
NA	TRBJ1-1	NA	TRBV28	TGTGCCAGCAGGGAGGTATCCGACACTGAAGCTTTCTTT	CASREVSDTEAFF